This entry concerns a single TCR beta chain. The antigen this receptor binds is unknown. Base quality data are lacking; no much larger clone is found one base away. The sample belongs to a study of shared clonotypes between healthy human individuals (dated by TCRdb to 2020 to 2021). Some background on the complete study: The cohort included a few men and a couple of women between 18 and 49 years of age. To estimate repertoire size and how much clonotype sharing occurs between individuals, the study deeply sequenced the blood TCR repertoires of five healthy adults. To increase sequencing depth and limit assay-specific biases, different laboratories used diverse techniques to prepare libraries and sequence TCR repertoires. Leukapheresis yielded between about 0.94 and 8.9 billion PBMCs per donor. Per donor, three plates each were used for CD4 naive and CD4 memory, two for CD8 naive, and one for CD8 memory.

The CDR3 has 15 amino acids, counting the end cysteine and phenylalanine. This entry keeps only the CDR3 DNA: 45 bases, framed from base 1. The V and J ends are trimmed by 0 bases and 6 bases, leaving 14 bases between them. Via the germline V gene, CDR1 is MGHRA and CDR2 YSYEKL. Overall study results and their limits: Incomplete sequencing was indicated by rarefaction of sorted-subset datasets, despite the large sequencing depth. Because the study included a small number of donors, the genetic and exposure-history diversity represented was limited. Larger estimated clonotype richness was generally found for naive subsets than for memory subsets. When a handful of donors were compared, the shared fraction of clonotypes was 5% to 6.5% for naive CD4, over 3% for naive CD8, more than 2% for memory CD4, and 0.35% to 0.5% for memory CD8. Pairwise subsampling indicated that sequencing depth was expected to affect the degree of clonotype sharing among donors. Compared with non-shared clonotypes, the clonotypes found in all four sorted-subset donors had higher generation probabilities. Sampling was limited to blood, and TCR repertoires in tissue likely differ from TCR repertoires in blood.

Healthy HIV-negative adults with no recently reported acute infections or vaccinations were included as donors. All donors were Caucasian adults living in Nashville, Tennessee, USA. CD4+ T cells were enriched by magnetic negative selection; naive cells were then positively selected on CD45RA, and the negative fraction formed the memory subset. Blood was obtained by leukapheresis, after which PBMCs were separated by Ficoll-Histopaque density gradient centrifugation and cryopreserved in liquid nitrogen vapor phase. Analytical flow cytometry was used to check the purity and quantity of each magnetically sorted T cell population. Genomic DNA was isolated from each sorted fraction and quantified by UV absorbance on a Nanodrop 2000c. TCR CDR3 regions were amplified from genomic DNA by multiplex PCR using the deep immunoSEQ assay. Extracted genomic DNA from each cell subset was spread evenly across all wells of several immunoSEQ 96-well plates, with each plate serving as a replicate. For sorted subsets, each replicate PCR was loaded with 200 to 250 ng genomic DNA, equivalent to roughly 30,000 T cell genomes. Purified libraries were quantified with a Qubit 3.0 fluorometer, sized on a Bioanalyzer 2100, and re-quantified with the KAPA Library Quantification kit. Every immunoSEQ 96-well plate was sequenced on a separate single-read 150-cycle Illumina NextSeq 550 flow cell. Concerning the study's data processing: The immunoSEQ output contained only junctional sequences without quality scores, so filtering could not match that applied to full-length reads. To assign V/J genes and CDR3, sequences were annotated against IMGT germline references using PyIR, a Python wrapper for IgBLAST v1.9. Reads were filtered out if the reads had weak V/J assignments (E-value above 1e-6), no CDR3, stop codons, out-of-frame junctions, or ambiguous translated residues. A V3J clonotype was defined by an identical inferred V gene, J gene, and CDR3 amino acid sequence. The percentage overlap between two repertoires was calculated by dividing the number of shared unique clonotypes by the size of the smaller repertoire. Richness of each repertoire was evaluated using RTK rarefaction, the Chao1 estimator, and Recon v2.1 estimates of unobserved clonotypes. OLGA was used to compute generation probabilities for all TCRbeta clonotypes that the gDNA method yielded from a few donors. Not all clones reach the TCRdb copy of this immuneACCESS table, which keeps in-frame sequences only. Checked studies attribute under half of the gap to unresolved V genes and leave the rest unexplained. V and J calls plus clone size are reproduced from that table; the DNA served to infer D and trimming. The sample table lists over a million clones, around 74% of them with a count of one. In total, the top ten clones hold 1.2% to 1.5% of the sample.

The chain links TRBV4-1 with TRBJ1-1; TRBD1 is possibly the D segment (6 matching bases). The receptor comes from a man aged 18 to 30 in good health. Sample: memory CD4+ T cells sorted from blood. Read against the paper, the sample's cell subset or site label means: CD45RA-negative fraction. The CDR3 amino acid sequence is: CASSQDEGHLSEAFF. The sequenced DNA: TGCGCCAGCAGCCAAGATGAGGGACACCTTTCTGAAGCTTTCTTT.